This T cell receptor (beta chain) was documented in a study of blood T cell repertoires in COVID-19. Study background: T cells, B-cell-depleted T cells, or PBMCs provided the cDNA or gDNA that served as material.

The CDR3 runs 14 residues. V was clipped by 4 bases and J by 1 base; unmatched bases: 2. Germline V CDR1 and CDR2: SGHRS, YFSETQ. Original processing notes: By means of reference gene primer amplification, nucleated cell counts were estimated. Libraries were prepared by immunoSEQ multiplex PCR; TCRdb keeps only in-frame clonotypes and omits some of them. V, J and clone size are those of that table, while D and trimming were read from the DNA. Altogether 150,000 to 200,000 clones are present, around 87% being singletons, with the ten largest covering 10%. The material sequenced was peripheral blood. This receptor was identified in a woman in her 70s with COVID-19, enrolled during active disease. The rearrangement joins TRBV5-1 to TRBJ1-1; 9 bases match TRBD1. The CDR3 is CASSPGQGNTEAFF. The CDR3 nucleotides are TGCGCCAGCAGCCCGGGACAGGGGAACACTGAAGCTTTCTTT.